These 11 T cell receptor beta chains were sequenced from one sample in a study of T cell responses to AZD1222 COVID-19 vaccine (dated by TCRdb to the early 2020s). Libraries were made using the immunoSEQ multiplex PCR assay. TCRdb mirrors the immuneACCESS table, restricted to in-frame sequences. Some clones are absent from its copies; in checked studies, under half trace to an unresolved V gene, and the reason for the others is unknown. The table for this sample lists roughly 140,000 clones; 80% to 95% of them were counted only once. Of the sample, more than 3% is held by the ten largest clones. The time point label, as the study defines it: about 28 days (+/-7) after the second vaccine dose. The sequencing here drew on peripheral blood, taken 28 days after the second AZD1222 dose. The receptors originated from an adult who received the AZD1222 COVID-19 vaccine.

This clone was counted a single time. The rearrangement links TRBV19 to TRBJ1-1, with a weak D call TRBD1 (5 bases). The CDR3 runs to 14 residues. Trimming cost V 5 bases and J 0 bases, with 10 bases left between them. CDR1 is LNHDA, CDR2 SQIVND, per germline (reference sequence). CDR3 residues: CASSPQVVNTEAFF. DNA of the CDR3: TGTGCCAGTAGTCCACAGGTCGTGAACACTGAAGCTTTCTTT.

This chain links TRBV5-1 with TRBJ2-7; 7 bases agree with TRBD1. V was clipped by 4 bases and J by 7 bases; unmatched bases: 17. The CDR3 totals 16 residues. Germline CDR1 SGHRS, CDR2 YFSETQ. This CDR3 reads CASSQIPGQRPTEQYF. The CDR3 nucleotides are TGCGCCAGCAGCCAAATACCGGGACAGAGACCTACGGAGCAGTACTTC.

The chain is built from TRBV5-4 and TRBJ2-3; D not certain. V was clipped by 2 bases and J by 6 bases, with 7 bases between them. Germline assignment: CDR1 SGHNT and CDR2 YYREEE (reference sequence). The CDR3 loop spans 12 amino acids. The CDR3 coding sequence is TGTGCCAGCAGCTTTAGTGGGGATACGCAGTATTTT. Its translation: CASSFSGDTQYF.

V and J are TRBV19 and TRBJ2-1; D may be TRBD1 (5 bases). The CDR3 is 15 amino acids. CDR1 LNHDA and CDR2 SQIVND come from the germline V gene (reference sequence). Trimming removed 6 bases from V and 5 bases from J, with 17 bases in between. CDR3 amino acids: CASRGRQGSDNEQFF. The CDR3, as DNA: TGTGCCAGTAGGGGCCGGCAGGGTTCGGACAATGAGCAGTTCTTC.

The genes are TRBV5-1 and TRBJ1-3; D is uncertain. Trimming cost V 0 bases and J 2 bases, with 6 bases left between them. This CDR3 is built from 14 residues. CDR1 is SGHRS, CDR2 YFSETQ, per germline. The chain's CDR3 is CASSLDRPGNTIYF. The DNA of the CDR3 is TGCGCCAGCAGCTTGGACAGACCTGGAAACACCATATATTTT.

CDR3 bases: TGCGCCAGCAGTGAGTCGACTGGAGGGGGCCGCCCCTACGAGCAGTACTTC. Protein sequence: CASSESTGGGRPYEQYF. This rearrangement joins TRBV10-1 to TRBJ2-7; tentatively, D is TRBD1 (7 bases). Per the germline V gene, CDR1 is WNHNN and CDR2 is SYGVQD (reference sequence). The CDR3 extends over 17 amino acids. With 0 bases removed from V and 2 bases from J, the gap between germline ends came to 17 bases.

This rearrangement joins TRBV7-8 to TRBJ2-3; D is uncertain. This CDR3 region has 14 residues. The V gene's germline CDR1 is SGHVS and CDR2 FQNEAQ. The V and J ends lost 2 bases and 1 base respectively, with 7 bases between them. CDR3 bases: TGTGCCAGCAGCTTATTTACGGGCACAGATACGCAGTATTTT. Translation: CASSLFTGTDTQYF.

The rearrangement links TRBV2 to TRBJ2-7; TRBD2 matches at 14 bases. V dropped 7 bases and J dropped 0; count of bases not matched to a gene: 11. The CDR3 has 18 residues. The germline V gene has CDR1 SNHLY and CDR2 FYNNEI. This chain's CDR3 is CASTPTSGRAQSSYEQYF. The CDR3 nucleotides read TGTGCCAGCACTCCGACTAGCGGGAGGGCCCAGAGCTCCTACGAGCAGTACTTC.

This rearrangement joins TRBV5-1 to TRBJ1-1, with D hard to call. The germline gives CDR1 SGHRS, CDR2 YFSETQ. The CDR3 has 13 residues. V dropped 1 base and J dropped 1 base, with 5 bases sitting between them. As DNA, the CDR3 is TGCGCCAGCAGCTTGATACGGAACACTGAAGCTTTCTTT. It encodes CASSLIRNTEAFF. The whole variable domain, filled in from reference TRBV5-1 and TRBJ1-1, reads KAGVTQTPRYLIKTRGQQVTLSCSPISGHRSVSWYQQTPGQGLQFLFEYFSETQRNKGNFPGRFSGRQFSNSRSEMNVSTLELGDSALYLCASSLIRNTEAFFGQGTRLTVV.

This sequence joins TRBV7-6 and TRBJ2-7; perhaps TRBD2 as D (6 bases). With 2 bases removed from V and 6 bases from J, the gap between germline ends came to 17 bases. The germline CDR1 and CDR2 sequences are SGHVS and FNYEAQ. The CDR3 is made up of 15 amino acids. CDR3 nucleotides: TGTGCCAGCAGCTTACTCCCCCAGGGAGGTGTCGAGCAGTACTTC. Residues: CASSLLPQGGVEQYF.

This clone appeared a single time. This sequence joins TRBV3-1 (or the pseudogene TRBV3-2) and TRBJ2-7; no clear D gene. The germline CDR1 and CDR2 sequences are LGHDT and YNNKEL (reference sequence). This CDR3 spans 16 amino acids. Trimming removed 0 bases from V and 2 bases from J, with 14 bases in between. CDR3 in amino acids: CASSQERASTAYEQYF. CDR3 nucleotides: TGTGCCAGCAGCCAAGAACGGGCGAGTACGGCCTACGAGCAGTACTTC.